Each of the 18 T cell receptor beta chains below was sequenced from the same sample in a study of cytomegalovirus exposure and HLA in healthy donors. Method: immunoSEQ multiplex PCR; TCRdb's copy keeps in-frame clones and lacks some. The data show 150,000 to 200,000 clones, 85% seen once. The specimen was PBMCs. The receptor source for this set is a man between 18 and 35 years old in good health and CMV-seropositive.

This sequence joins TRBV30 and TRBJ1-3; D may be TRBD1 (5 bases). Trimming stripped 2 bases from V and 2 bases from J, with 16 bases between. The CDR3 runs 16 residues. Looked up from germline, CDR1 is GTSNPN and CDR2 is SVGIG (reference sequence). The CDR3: CAWSWGRSRAGNTIYF. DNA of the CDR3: TGTGCCTGGAGTTGGGGCAGGAGTCGGGCTGGAAACACCATATATTTT.

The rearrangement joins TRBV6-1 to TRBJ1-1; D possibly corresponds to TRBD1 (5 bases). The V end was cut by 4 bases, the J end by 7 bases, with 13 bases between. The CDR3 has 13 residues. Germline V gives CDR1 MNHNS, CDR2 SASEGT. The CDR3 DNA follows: TGTGCCAGCAGTGTCCAGTCGGGGGATGAAGCTTTCTTT. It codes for CASSVQSGDEAFF.

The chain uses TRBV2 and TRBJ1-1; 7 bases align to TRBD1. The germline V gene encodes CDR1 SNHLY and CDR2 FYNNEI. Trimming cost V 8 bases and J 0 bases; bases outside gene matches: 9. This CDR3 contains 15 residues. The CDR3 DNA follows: TGTGCCAGCTCGGGACAGATGTTGATGAACACTGAAGCTTTCTTT. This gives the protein CASSGQMLMNTEAFF. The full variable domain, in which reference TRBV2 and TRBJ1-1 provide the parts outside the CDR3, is EPEVTQTPSHQVTQMGQEVILRCVPISNHLYFYWYRQILGQKVEFLVSFYNNEISEKSEIFDDQFSVERPDGSNFTLKIRSTKLEDSAMYFCASSGQMLMNTEAFFGQGTRLTVV.

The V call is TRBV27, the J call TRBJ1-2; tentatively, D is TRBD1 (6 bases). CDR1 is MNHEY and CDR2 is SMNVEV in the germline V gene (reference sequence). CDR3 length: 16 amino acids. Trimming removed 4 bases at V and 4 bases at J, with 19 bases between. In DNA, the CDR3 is TGTGCCAGCAGTTATCGTATGGACAGAGGCGTCTATGGCTACACCTTC. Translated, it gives CASSYRMDRGVYGYTF.

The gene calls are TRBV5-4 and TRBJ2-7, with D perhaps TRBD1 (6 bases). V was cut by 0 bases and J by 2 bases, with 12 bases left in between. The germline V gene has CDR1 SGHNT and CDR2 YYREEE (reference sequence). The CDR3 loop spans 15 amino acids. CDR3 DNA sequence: TGTGCCAGCAGCTTGGGGCAGGGGCGCACCTACGAGCAGTACTTC. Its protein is CASSLGQGRTYEQYF.

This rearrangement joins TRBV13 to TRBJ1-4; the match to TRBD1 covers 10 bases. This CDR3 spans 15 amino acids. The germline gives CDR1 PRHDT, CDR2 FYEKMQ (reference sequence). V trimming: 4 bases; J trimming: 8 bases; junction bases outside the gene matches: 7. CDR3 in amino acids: CASSSRQGAGEKLFF. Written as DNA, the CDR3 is TGTGCCAGCAGCTCCCGACAGGGGGCAGGCGAAAAACTGTTTTTT.

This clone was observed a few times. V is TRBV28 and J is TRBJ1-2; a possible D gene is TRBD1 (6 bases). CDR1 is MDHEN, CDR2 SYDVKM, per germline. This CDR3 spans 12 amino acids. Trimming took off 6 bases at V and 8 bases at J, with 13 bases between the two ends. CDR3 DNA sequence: TGTGCCAGCAGGGACAGTTCCACAGGCTACACCTTC. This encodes CASRDSSTGYTF.

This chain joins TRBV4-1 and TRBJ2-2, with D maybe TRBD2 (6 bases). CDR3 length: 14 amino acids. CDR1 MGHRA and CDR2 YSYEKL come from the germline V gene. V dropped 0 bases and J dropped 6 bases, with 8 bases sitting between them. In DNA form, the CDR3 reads TGCGCCAGCAGCCAAGATCCGGGAGCCGGGGAGCTGTTTTTT. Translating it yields CASSQDPGAGELFF.

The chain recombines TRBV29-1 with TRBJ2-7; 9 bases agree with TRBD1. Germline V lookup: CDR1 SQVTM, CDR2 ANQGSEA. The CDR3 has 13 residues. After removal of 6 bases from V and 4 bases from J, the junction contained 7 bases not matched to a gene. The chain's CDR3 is CSVAGQGGYEQYF. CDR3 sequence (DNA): TGCAGCGTGGCGGGACAGGGCGGGTACGAGCAGTACTTC.

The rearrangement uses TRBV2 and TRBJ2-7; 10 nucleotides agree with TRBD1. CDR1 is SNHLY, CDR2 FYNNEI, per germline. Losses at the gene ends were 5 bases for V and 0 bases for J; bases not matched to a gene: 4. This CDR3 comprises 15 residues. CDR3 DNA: TGTGCCAGCAGTAACCGGGACAGGGGCTCCTACGAGCAGTACTTC. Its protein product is CASSNRDRGSYEQYF. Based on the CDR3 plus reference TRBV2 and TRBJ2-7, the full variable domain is EPEVTQTPSHQVTQMGQEVILRCVPISNHLYFYWYRQILGQKVEFLVSFYNNEISEKSEIFDDQFSVERPDGSNFTLKIRSTKLEDSAMYFCASSNRDRGSYEQYFGPGTRLTVT.

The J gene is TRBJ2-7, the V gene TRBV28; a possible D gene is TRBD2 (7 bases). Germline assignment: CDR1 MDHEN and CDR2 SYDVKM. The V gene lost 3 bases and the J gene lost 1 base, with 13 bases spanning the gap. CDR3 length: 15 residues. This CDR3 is CASSFRGAYSYEQYF. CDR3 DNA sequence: TGTGCCAGCAGTTTCCGGGGGGCGTATTCCTACGAGCAGTACTTC. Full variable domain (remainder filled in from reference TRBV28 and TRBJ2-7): DVKVTQSSRYLVKRTGEKVFLECVQDMDHENMFWYRQDPGLGLRLIYFSYDVKMKEKGDIPEGYSVSREKKERFSLILESASTNQTSMYLCASSFRGAYSYEQYFGPGTRLTVT.

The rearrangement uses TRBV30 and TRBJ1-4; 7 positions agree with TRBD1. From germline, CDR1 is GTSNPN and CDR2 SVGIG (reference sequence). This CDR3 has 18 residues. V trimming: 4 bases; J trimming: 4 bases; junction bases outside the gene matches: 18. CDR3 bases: TGTGCCTGGAAGGGGACAGTCACAAGTTTCCGACTTAATGAAAAACTGTTTTTT. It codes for CAWKGTVTSFRLNEKLFF.

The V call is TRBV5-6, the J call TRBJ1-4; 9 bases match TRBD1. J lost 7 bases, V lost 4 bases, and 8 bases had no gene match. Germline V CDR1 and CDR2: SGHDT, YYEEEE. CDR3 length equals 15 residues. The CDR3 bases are TGTGCCAGCAGCCTTCAGACAGGGGGGGGTGAAAAACTGTTTTTT. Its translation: CASSLQTGGGEKLFF.

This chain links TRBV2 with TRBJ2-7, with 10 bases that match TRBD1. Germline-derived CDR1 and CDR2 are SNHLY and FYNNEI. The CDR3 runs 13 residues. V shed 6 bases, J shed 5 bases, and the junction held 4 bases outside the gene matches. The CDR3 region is CASRGQGWHEQYF. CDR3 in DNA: TGTGCCAGCAGGGGACAGGGGTGGCACGAGCAGTACTTC.

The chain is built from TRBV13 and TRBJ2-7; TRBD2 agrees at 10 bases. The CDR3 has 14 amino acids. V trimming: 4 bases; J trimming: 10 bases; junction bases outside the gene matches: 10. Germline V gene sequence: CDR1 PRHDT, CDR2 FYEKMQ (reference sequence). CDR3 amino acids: CASSSRTSGSIQYF. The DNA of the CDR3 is TGTGCCAGCAGCTCCAGGACTAGCGGCAGCATACAGTACTTC.

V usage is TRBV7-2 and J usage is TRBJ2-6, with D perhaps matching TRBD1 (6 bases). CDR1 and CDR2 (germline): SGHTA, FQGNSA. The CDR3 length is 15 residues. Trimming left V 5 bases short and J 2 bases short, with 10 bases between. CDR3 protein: CASSRQDPGANVLTF. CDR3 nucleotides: TGTGCCAGCAGCCGACAGGATCCTGGGGCCAACGTCCTGACTTTC.

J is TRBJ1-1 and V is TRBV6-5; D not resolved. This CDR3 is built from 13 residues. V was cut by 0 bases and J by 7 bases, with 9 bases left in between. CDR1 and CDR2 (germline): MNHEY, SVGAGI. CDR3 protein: CASSYSAAGEAFF. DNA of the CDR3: TGTGCCAGCAGTTACTCGGCGGCGGGTGAAGCTTTCTTT.

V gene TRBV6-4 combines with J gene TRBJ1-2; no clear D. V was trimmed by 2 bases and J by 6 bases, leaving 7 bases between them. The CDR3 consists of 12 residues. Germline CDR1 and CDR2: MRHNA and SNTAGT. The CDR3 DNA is TGTGCCAGCAGTGACAGCCTAGATGGCTACACCTTC. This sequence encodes CASSDSLDGYTF.